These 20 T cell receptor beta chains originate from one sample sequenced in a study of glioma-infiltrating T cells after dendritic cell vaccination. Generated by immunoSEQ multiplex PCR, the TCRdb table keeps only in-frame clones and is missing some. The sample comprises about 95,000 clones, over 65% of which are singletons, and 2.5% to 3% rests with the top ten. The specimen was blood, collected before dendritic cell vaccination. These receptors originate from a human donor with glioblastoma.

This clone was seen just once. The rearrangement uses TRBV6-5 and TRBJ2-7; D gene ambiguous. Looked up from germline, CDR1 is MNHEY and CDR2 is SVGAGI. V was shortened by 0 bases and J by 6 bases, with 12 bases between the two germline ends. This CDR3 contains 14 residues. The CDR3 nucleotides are TGTGCCAGCAGTTACTCGAAGAAGGCAGGCGAGCAGTACTTC. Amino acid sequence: CASSYSKKAGEQYF.

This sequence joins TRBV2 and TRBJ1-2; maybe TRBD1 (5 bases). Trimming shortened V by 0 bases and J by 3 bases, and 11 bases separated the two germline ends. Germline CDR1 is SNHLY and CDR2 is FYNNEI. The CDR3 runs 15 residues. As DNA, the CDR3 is TGTGCCAGCAGTGAAGCGGGGAGGGGCCACTATGGCTACACCTTC. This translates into CASSEAGRGHYGYTF.

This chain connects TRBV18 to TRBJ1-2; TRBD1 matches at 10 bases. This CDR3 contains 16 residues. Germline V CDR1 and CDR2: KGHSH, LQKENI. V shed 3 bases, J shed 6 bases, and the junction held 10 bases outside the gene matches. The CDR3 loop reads CASSPAPGQGMDGYTF. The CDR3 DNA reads TGTGCCAGCTCACCGGCTCCGGGACAGGGGATGGATGGCTACACCTTC.

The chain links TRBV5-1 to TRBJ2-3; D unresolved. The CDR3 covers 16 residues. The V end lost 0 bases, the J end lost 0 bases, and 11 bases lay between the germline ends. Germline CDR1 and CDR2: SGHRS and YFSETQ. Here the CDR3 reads CASSLVTASSTDTQYF. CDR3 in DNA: TGCGCCAGCAGCTTGGTTACTGCATCTAGCACAGATACGCAGTATTTT.

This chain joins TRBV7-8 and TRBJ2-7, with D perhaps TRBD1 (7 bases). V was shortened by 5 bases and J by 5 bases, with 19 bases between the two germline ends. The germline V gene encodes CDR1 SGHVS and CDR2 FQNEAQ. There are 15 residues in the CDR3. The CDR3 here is CASSNRQGRGHEQYF. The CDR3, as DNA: TGTGCCAGCAGCAACCGACAGGGTCGGGGGCACGAGCAGTACTTC.

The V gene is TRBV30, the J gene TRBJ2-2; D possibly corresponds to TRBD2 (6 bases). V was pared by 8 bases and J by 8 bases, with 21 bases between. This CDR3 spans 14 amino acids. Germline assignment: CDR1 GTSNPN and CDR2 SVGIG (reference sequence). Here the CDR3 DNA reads TGTGCCCACGAAAGGTGGGAGGCGCCTGGGGAGCTGTTTTTT. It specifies CAHERWEAPGELFF.

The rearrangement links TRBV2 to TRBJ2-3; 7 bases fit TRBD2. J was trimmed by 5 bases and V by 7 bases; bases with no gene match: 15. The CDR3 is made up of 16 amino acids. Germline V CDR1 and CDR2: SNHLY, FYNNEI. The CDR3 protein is CASNGPWGEGQDTQYF. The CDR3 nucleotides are TGTGCCAGCAATGGGCCATGGGGGGAGGGGCAAGATACGCAGTATTTT.

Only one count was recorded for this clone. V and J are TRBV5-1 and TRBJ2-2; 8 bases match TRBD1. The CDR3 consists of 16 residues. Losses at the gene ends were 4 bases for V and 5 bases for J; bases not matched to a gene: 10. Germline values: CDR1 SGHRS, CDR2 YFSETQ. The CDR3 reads CASSLDRAILTGELFF. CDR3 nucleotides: TGCGCCAGCAGCCTGGACAGGGCAATTTTGACCGGGGAGCTGTTTTTT.

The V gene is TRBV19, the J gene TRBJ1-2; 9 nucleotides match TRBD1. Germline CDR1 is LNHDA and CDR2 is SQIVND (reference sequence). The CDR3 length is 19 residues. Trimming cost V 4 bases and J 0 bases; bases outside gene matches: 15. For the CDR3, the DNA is TGTGCCAGTAGTAGGGGGACGTGGGACAGGGATCCCACTAACTATGGCTACACCTTC. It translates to CASSRGTWDRDPTNYGYTF. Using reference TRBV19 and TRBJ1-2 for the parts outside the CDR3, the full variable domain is DGGITQSPKYLFRKEGQNVTLSCEQNLNHDAMYWYRQDPGQGLRLIYYSQIVNDFQKGDIAEGYSVSREKKESFPLTVTSAQKNPTAFYLCASSRGTWDRDPTNYGYTFGSGTRLTVV.

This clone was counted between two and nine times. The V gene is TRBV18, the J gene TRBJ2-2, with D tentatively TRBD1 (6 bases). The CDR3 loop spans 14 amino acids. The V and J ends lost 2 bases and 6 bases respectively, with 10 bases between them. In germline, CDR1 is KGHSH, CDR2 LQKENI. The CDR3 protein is CASSPSKGAGELFF. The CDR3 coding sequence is TGTGCCAGCTCACCATCTAAGGGGGCCGGGGAGCTGTTTTTT.

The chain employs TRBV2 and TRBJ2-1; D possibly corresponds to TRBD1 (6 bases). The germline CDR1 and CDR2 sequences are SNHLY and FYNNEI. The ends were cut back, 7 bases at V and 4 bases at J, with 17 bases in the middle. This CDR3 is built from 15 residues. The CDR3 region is CASNRVQGGYNEQFF. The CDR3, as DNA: TGTGCCAGCAATAGGGTACAGGGTGGATACAATGAGCAGTTCTTC.

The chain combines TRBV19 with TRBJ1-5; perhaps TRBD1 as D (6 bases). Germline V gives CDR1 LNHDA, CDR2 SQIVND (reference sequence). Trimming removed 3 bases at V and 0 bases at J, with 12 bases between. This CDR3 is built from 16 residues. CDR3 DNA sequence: TGTGCCAGTAGTATTGAACAGGGCTATAGCAATCAGCCCCAGCATTTT. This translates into CASSIEQGYSNQPQHF.

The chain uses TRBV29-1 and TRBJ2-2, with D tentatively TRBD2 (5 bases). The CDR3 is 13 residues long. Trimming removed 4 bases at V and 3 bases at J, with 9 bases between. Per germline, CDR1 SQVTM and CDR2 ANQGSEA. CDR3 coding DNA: TGCAGCGTTGTGGGGAGATACACCGGGGAGCTGTTTTTT. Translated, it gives CSVVGRYTGELFF.

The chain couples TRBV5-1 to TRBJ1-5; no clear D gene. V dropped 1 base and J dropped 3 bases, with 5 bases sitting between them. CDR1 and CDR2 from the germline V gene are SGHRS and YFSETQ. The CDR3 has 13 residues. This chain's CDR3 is CASSLQANQPQHF. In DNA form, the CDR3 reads TGCGCCAGCAGCTTGCAGGCCAATCAGCCCCAGCATTTT.

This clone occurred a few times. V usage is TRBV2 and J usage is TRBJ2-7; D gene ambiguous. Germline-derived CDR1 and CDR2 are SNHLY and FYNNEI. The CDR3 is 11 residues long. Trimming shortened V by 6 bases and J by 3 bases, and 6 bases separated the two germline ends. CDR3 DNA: TGTGCCAGCAGCCTAAACTACGAGCAGTACTTC. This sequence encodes CASSLNYEQYF.

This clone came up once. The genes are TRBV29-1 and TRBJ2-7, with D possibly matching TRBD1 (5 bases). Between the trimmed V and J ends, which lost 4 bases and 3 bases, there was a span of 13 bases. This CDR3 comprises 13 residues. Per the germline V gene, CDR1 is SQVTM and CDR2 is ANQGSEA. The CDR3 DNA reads TGCAGCGTTGGACAGACCTTAGACTACGAGCAGTACTTC. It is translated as CSVGQTLDYEQYF.

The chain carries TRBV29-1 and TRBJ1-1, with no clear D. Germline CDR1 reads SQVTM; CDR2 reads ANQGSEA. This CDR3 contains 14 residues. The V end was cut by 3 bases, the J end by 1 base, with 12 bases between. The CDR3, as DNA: TGCAGCGTTGAGGAGTTTGACGGGAACACTGAAGCTTTCTTT. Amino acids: CSVEEFDGNTEAFF.

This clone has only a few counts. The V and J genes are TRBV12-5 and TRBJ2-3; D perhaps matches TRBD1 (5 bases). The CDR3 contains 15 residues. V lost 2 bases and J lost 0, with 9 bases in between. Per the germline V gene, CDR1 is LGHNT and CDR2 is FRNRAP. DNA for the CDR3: TGTGCTAGTGGTTTGTCAGGGCCTAGCACAGATACGCAGTATTTT. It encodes CASGLSGPSTDTQYF.

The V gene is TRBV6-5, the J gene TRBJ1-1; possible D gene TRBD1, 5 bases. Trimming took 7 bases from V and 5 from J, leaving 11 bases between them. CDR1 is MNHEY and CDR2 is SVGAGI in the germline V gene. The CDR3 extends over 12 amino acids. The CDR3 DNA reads TGTGCCAGCACTGGGGGAGGGACTGAAGCTTTCTTT. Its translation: CASTGGGTEAFF.

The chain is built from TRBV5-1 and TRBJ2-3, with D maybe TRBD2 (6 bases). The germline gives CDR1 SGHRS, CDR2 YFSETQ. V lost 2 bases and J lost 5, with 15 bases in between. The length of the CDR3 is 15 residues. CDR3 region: CASSFTGEGLDTQYF. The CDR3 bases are TGCGCCAGCAGCTTCACGGGGGAAGGATTAGATACGCAGTATTTT.